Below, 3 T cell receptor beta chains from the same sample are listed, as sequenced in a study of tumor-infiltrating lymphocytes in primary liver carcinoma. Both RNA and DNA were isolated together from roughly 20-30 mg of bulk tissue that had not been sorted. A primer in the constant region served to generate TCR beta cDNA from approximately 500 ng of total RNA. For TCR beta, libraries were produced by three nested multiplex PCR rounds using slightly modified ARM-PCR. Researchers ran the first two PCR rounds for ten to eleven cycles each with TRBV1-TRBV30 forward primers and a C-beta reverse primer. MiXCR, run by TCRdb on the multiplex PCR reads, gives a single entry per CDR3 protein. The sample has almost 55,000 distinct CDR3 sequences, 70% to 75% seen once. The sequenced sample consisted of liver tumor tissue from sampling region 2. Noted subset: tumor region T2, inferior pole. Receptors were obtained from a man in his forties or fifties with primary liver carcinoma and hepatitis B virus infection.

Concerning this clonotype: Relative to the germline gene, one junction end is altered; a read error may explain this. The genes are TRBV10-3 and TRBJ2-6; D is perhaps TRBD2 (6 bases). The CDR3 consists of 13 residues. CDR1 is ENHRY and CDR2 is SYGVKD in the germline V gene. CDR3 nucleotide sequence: TGTGCCATCGGGGACTCTGAGGCCAACGTCCTGAGTTTC. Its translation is CAIGDSEANVLSF.

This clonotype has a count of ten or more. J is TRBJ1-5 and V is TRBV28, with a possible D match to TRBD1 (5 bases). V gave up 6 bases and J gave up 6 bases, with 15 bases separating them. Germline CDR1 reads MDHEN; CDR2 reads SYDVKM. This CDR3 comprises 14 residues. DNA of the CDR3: TGTGCCAGCAGCCGCGGGGACCTGGGTCAGCCCCAGCATTTT. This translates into CASSRGDLGQPQHF.

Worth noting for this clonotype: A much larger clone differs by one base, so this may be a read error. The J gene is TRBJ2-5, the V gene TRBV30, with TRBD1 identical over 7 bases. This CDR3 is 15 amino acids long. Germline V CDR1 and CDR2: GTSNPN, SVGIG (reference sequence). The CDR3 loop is CARSDWTGAQETQYF. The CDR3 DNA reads TGTGCCAGGAGTGACTGGACAGGCGCGCAAGAGACCCAGTACTTC.